This record concerns one T cell receptor beta chain sequence. Its matching antigen is unknown. The study enrolled healthy HIV-negative adults without recent acute infections or vaccinations as donors. This sample is drawn from a study of shared clonotypes between healthy human individuals. Whole-study context: The plates for each donor numbered three CD4 naive, three CD4 memory, two CD8 naive and one CD8 memory.

The germline gives CDR1 SEHNR, CDR2 FQNEAQ (reference sequence). This CDR3 is 18 amino acids long. The V gene end was trimmed by 3 bases and the J gene end by 2 bases; junction bases not matched to a gene: 6. Overall study results and limits: Larger richness was generally estimated for naive than memory subsets.

Generated by immunoSEQ multiplex PCR, the TCRdb table keeps only in-frame clones and is missing some. The sample yields 650,000 to 700,000 clones, around 91% seen once. Sequenced: memory CD8+ T cells from PBMCs. Subset in this sample: CD45RO+ cells pooled with CCR7-negative TemRA cells. The clonotype was recovered from a man between 18 and 35 years old in good health. Some clones in this sample may be carry-over from other donors' samples. The gene calls are TRBV7-9 and TRBJ2-6, with 11 bases that match TRBD2. The CDR3 coding sequence is TGTGCCAGCAGCTTCGGGACTAGCGGCAGAGCTGGGGCCAACGTCCTGACTTTC. Translated: CASSFGTSGRAGANVLTF. The full variable domain, with the rest looked up from reference TRBV7-9 and TRBJ2-6, is DTGVSQNPRHKITKRGQNVTFRCDPISEHNRLYWYRQTLGQGPEFLTYFQNEAQLEKSRLLSDRFSAERPKGSFSTLEIQRTEQGDSAMYLCASSFGTSGRAGANVLTFGAGSRLTVL.